Below, one T cell receptor (beta chain) is given with its context. Antigen: not known. The PCR used 60 Vbeta and 13 Jbeta primers. The data were produced by immunoSEQ multiplex PCR, yet TCRdb's version contains in-frame clones alone and is incomplete. The table shows just over 150,000 clones, with around 76% occurring only once. These data are taken from a study of cytomegalovirus exposure and HLA in healthy donors. General study points: Data from an earlier analysis indicated that most TCR beta V segments were productive either about 90% or about 30% of the time.

Germline V lookup: CDR1 MNHNS, CDR2 SASEGT. After removal of 2 bases from V and 7 bases from J, the junction contained 14 bases not matched to a gene. This CDR3 has 16 residues. Material: PBMCs. The chain recombines TRBV6-1 with TRBJ2-7; 7 bases are shared with TRBD2. This sequence was found in a female donor in good health and CMV-seronegative. The CDR3 nucleotides read TGTGCCAGCAGTGAATGGGGGGGAGCGCCCAGGAGGGAGCAGTACTTC. Protein sequence: CASSEWGGAPRREQYF.